The text below deals with one TCR beta chain. No cognate antigen has been identified for it. Per-nucleotide qualities are absent, and no much larger clonotype sits a single base away. After removal of 4 bases from V and 11 bases from J, the junction retains 17 bases not matched to a gene. The CDR3 contains 16 residues, cysteine and phenylalanine counted. The retained sequence is limited to the CDR3, 48 bases, with the frame set at the first base. CDR1 and CDR2 are drawn from the germline V gene: SGHVS, FQNEAQ. These data originate in a study of patients and donors after allogeneic stem cell transplantation (TCRdb year 2020). Receptor amplification or capture employed RT-PCR. TCRdb lists the instrument as NextSeq 550. TCRdb handled the public reads itself, with Q25 trimming in fastp and clone calling in MiXCR, and kept productive beta chains. CDR3 protein sequences are deduplicated, and each keeps its most common genes and DNA. The sample table contains under 170,000 distinct CDR3 sequences; only one count was recorded for 30% to 45% of them. Jointly, the top ten make up 40% to 55% of the sample.

The chain couples TRBV7-8 to TRBJ2-4; 7 of the junction bases match TRBD1. The sample taken for sequencing was blood, either unsorted or a sorted T cell fraction (not recorded which). This receptor was obtained from a human donor who was either an allogeneic HSCT recipient or a stem cell or donor lymphocyte infusion donor (not recorded which). It is not recorded whose cells these are; they may come from a transplant donor. The DNA sequence is as follows: TGTGCCAGCAGCTCACCGCCCCAGACAGGGTCTCCCCTTCAGTACTTC. Translated, it reads CASSSPPQTGSPLQYF.